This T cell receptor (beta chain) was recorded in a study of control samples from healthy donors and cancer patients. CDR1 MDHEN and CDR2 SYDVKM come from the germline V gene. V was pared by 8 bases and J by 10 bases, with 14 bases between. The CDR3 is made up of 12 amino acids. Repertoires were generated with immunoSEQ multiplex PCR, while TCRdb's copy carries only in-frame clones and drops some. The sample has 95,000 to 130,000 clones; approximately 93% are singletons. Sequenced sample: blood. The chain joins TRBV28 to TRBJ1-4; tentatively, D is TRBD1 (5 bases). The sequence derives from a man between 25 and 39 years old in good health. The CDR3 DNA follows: TGTGCCAGCCAAAGATACGGGGGAAAACTGTTTTTT. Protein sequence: CASQRYGGKLFF.